These 8 T cell receptor beta chains were all obtained from the same sample, sequenced in a study of blood T cell repertoires in COVID-19. Profiled with immunoSEQ multiplex PCR; TCRdb holds only in-frame clones, not every one. The sample has approximately 210,000 clones, roughly 90% seen once. Sequencing input: peripheral blood. The receptors come from a man aged 30-40 years who had recovered from COVID-19.

The CDR3 reads CASSPRGPSNQPQHF. The CDR3 nucleotides are TGTGCCAGCTCACCACGAGGGCCAAGCAATCAGCCCCAGCATTTT. The chain couples TRBV18 to TRBJ1-5; D gene unclear. CDR3 length: 15 residues. CDR1 KGHSH and CDR2 LQKENI come from the germline V gene. V lost 1 base, J lost 1 base, and 8 bases lay in between.

The chain links TRBV14 to TRBJ1-4, with unresolved D. Trimming removed 0 bases from V and 8 bases from J, with 13 bases in between. The CDR3 covers 15 residues. Germline CDR1 and CDR2: SGHDN and FVKESK. CDR3 coding DNA: TGTGCCAGCAGCCAAGATCTGTCTACCAACGAAAAACTGTTTTTT. Amino acid sequence: CASSQDLSTNEKLFF.

Comments on this clone: Other DNA sequences of this sample code for an identical CDR3. V and J are TRBV9 and TRBJ1-3, with D hard to call. The CDR3 is 13 residues long. The V and J ends lost 2 bases and 0 bases respectively, with 3 bases between them. Germline assignment: CDR1 SGDLS and CDR2 YYNGEE. The CDR3 sequence: CASSVNSGNTIYF. CDR3 bases: TGTGCCAGCAGCGTCAACTCTGGAAACACCATATATTTT.

The gene calls are TRBV5-1 and TRBJ2-7; 8 positions agree with TRBD1. There are 14 residues in the CDR3. The V gene's germline CDR1 is SGHRS and CDR2 YFSETQ. After removal of 5 bases from V and 5 bases from J, the junction contained 9 bases not matched to a gene. CDR3 nucleotides: TGCGCCAGCAGTGTCGTACAGGGGGTAAACGAGCAGTACTTC. Amino acids: CASSVVQGVNEQYF.

V is TRBV14 and J is TRBJ2-3, with D hard to call. Germline V gene sequence: CDR1 SGHDN, CDR2 FVKESK. The CDR3 has 13 residues. V dropped 2 bases and J dropped 8 bases, with 11 bases sitting between them. The CDR3 here is CASSQSSLSTQYF. DNA for the CDR3: TGTGCCAGCAGCCAAAGTTCGCTGAGTACGCAGTATTTT.

CDR3 protein: CASSFTENTEAFF. The CDR3 bases are TGTGCCAGCAGCTTTACTGAGAACACTGAAGCTTTCTTT. The chain joins TRBV7-9 to TRBJ1-1, with D unclear. CDR1 is SEHNR, CDR2 FQNEAQ, per germline (reference sequence). The CDR3 contains 13 residues. Trimming left V 3 bases short and J 1 base short, with 6 bases between.

This clone was observed a single time. This sequence joins TRBV14 and TRBJ2-3; weak D call: TRBD1 (5 bases). The CDR3 length is 14 residues. V gave up 1 base and J gave up 5 bases, with 10 bases separating them. Germline assignment: CDR1 SGHDN and CDR2 FVKESK. CDR3 sequence reads: CASSQGFRGDTQYF. The CDR3 DNA sequence: TGTGCCAGCAGCCAAGGGTTTAGGGGAGATACGCAGTATTTT. Combining the CDR3 with reference TRBV14 and TRBJ2-3 gives the whole variable domain EAGVTQFPSHSVIEKGQTVTLRCDPISGHDNLYWYRRVMGKEIKFLLHFVKESKQDESGMPNNRFLAERTGGTYSTLKVQPAELEDSGVYFCASSQGFRGDTQYFGPGTRLTVL.

The J gene is TRBJ1-6, the V gene TRBV5-6, with D possibly being TRBD1 (5 bases). CDR3 size: 17 residues. Germline V gene lookup returns CDR1 SGHDT and CDR2 YYEEEE. V was shortened by 3 bases and J by 5 bases, with 18 bases between the two germline ends. CDR3 protein: CASSWGDFEMDNSPLHF. The CDR3 nucleotides are TGTGCCAGCAGCTGGGGGGATTTTGAAATGGATAATTCACCCCTCCACTTT.